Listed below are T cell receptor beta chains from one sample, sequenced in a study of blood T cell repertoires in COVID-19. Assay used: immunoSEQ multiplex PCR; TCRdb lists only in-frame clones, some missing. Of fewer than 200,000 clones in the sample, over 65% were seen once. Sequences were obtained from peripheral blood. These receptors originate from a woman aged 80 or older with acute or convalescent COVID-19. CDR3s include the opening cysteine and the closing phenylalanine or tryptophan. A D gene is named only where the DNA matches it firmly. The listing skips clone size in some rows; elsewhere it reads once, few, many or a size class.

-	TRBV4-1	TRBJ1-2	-	TGCGCCAGCAGCCAGGCCGGACAGAGTTATGGCTACACCTTC	CASSQAGQSYGYTF
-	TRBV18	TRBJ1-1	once	TGTGCCAGCTCACCAGGTACGGGGACTGAAGCTTTCTTT	CASSPGTGTEAFF
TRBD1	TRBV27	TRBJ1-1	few	TGTGCCAGCAGTTTATACAGGGGGCTTAACACTGAAGCTTTCTTT	CASSLYRGLNTEAFF
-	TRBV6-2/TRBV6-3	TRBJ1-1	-	TGTGCCAGCAGTTTAGGACAGCCCTATAACACTGAAGCTTTCTTT	CASSLGQPYNTEAFF
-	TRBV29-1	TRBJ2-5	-	TGCAGCGTTGAAGATCACGGAGGAAATCGAGAGACCCAGTACTTC	CSVEDHGGNRETQYF
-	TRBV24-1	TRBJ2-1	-	TGTGCCACCAGTGAACTAGTAGGTGAGCAGTTCTTC	CATSELVGEQFF
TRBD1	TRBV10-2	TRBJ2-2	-	TGCGCCAGCAGTGAGGAACTCAGGACAGGGCCCACCGGGGAGCTGTTTTTT	CASSEELRTGPTGELFF
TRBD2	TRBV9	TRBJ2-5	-	TGTGCCAGCAGCGTAGGGGGAGCGGGAGGAGAGACCCAGTACTTC	CASSVGGAGGETQYF
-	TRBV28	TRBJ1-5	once	TGTGCCAGCAGTTTACAATCTACCGGAGCCCAGCATTTT	CASSLQSTGAQHF
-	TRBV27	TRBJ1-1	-	TGTGCCAGCAGTTTTCAGGGAGGCACTGAAGCTTTCTTT	CASSFQGGTEAFF
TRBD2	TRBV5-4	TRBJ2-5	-	TGTGCCAGCAGCTTGCGACTAGCGGGATCAGAGACCCAGTACTTC	CASSLRLAGSETQYF
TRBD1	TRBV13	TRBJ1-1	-	TGTGCCAGCAGCCCGGCAGGGGGGATGAACACTGAAGCTTTCTTT	CASSPAGGMNTEAFF
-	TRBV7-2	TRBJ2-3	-	TGTGCCAGCAGCTCCCGGACAGTCACAGATACGCAGTATTTT	CASSSRTVTDTQYF
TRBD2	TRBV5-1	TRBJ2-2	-	TGCGCCAGCAGCCCGGGGACTAGCGGAAGATCCGGGGAGCTGTTTTTT	CASSPGTSGRSGELFF
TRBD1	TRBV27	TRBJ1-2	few	TGTGCCAGCAGAACTTTGACAGGGGGATACGGCTACACCTTC	CASRTLTGGYGYTF
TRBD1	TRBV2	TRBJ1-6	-	TGTGCCAGCAGGACAGGGGTAAATTCACCCCTCCACTTT	CASRTGVNSPLHF
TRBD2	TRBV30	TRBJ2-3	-	TGTGCCTGGAGTGTCCTAGCGGGAAGGTCAGATACGCAGTATTTT	CAWSVLAGRSDTQYF
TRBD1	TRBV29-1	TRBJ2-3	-	TGCAGCGGAGAGACAGGGGGCACAGATACGCAGTATTTT	CSGETGGTDTQYF
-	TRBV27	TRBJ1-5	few	TGTGCCAGCAGTGCCCAGATAACAGGGAAGGTTCAGCCCCAGCATTTT	CASSAQITGKVQPQHF
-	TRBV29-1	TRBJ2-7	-	TGCAGCGTTGAGGGGGCGTTGTACGAGCAGTACTTC	CSVEGALYEQYF
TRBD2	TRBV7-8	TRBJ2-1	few	TGTGCCAGCAGCCAAAGGACTAGCAATGAGCAGTTCTTC	CASSQRTSNEQFF
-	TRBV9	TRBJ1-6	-	TGTGCCAGCAGCCCCCGGACTGGGGATAATTCACCCCTCCACTTT	CASSPRTGDNSPLHF
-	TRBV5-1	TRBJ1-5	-	TGCGCCAGCAGCTCGCGGCCCGGTGGGCAGCCCCAGCATTTT	CASSSRPGGQPQHF
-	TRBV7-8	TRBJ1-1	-	TGTGCCAGCAGGCAGGGCACTGAAGCTTTCTTT	CASRQGTEAFF
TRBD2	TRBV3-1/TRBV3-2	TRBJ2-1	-	TGTGCCAGCAGCCAAGATCTGGCGGGAGGTGAGCAGTTCTTC	CASSQDLAGGEQFF
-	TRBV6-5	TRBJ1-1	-	TGTGCCAGCAGACGACAGATGAACACTGAAGCTTTCTTT	CASRRQMNTEAFF
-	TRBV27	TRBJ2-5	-	TGTGCCAGCAGTTTCTCCGCGGCATGGACCCAGTACTTC	CASSFSAAWTQYF
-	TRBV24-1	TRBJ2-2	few	TGTGCCACCAGCTCAGGGTCAGGGGAGCTGTTTTTT	CATSSGSGELFF
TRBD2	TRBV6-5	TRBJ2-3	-	TGTGCCAGCAGTTACTCGGTAGCGGGAGGGCCAGATACGCAGTATTTT	CASSYSVAGGPDTQYF
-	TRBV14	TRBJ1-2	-	TGTGCCAGCAGCCAAGGTCCAGCAGGGGATGGCTACACCTTC	CASSQGPAGDGYTF
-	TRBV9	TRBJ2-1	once	TGTGCCAGCAGCGTAACCCGGGGTAATGAGCAGTTCTTC	CASSVTRGNEQFF
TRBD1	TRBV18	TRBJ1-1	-	TGTGCCAGCTCACAAGGAGGGACAGGGTACACTGAAGCTTTCTTT	CASSQGGTGYTEAFF
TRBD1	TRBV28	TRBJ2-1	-	TGTGCCAGCAGTCTACCGGGACAGGCAAACAATGAGCAGTTCTTC	CASSLPGQANNEQFF
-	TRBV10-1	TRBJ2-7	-	TGCGCCAGCAGTGAGTCGACGGGAGACAGTGAGCAGTACTTC	CASSESTGDSEQYF
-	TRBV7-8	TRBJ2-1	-	TGTGCCAGCAGCCTCTATGACAGAAACAATGAGCAGTTCTTC	CASSLYDRNNEQFF
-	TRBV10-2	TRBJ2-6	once	TGCGCCAGCACAACTGCTGGGGCCAACGTCCTGACTTTC	CASTTAGANVLTF
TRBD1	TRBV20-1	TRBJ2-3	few	TGCAGTGCTAACCCGGGACAGTTGCAGTATTTT	CSANPGQLQYF
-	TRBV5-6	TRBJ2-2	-	TGTGCCAGCTCGGTGGACACCGGGGAGCTGTTTTTT	CASSVDTGELFF
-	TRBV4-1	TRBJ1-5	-	TGCGCCAGCAGCCAAGGCTGGCAGGAGGATAGCAATCAGCCCCAGCATTTT	CASSQGWQEDSNQPQHF
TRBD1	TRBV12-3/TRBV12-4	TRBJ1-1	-	TGTGCCAGCAGTAGGACAGGGAACACTGAAGCTTTCTTT	CASSRTGNTEAFF
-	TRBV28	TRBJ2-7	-	TGTGCCAGCAGTTTTAGACTCTCAGGGGGGAAAGTTTACGAATACGAGCAGTACTTC	CASSFRLSGGKVYEYEQYF
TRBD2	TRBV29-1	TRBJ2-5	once	TGCAGCGTTCCCGTTAGCGGGAGTTTCACCCAGTACTTC	CSVPVSGSFTQYF
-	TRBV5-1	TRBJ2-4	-	TGCGCCAGCAGCTTGGATGGTAGCAATAACATTCAGTACTTC	CASSLDGSNNIQYF
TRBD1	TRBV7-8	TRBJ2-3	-	TGTGCCAGCAGCTCCGGGACAGGGAGCACAGATACGCAGTATTTT	CASSSGTGSTDTQYF
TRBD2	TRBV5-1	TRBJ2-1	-	TGCGCCAGCAGCGAACCGGGACTACTGAGTTATGAGCAGTTCTTC	CASSEPGLLSYEQFF
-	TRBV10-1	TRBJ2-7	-	TGCGCCAGCAATCCCGGGGGTACCTCCTACGAGCAGTACTTC	CASNPGGTSYEQYF
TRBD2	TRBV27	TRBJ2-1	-	TGTGCCAGCAGCCCCGGGAGTAGCGGGTACAATGAGCAGTTCTTC	CASSPGSSGYNEQFF
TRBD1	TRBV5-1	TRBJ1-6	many	TGCGCCAGCAGCGCGTGGGACAGGGCGAATTCACCCCTCCACTTT	CASSAWDRANSPLHF
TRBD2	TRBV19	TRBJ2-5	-	TGTGCCAGTAGCCCGTCGGGACTAGCTCTAGAGACCCAGTACTTC	CASSPSGLALETQYF
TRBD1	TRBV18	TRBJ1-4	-	TGTGCCAGCTCATCCCAGGACAGGGGAAATGAAAAACTGTTTTTT	CASSSQDRGNEKLFF
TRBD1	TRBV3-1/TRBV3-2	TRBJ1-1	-	TGTGCCAGCAGCCAAGGTCAGCAGGGGGCGAAAGCTTTCTTT	CASSQGQQGAKAFF
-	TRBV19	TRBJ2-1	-	TGTGCCAGTAGTATCTATGGGACAAGGAACAATGAGCAGTTCTTC	CASSIYGTRNNEQFF
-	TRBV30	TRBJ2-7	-	TGTGCCTGGAGTAACAGGTTGGGTGGCGAGCAGTACTTC	CAWSNRLGGEQYF
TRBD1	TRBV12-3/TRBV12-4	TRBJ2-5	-	TGTGCCAGCACCCGGGACAGCCAAGAGACCCAGTACTTC	CASTRDSQETQYF
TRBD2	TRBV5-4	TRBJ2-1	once	TGTGCCAGCAGCTTTGGACTAGCGGGCGCCCCTTACTACAATGAGCAGTTCTTC	CASSFGLAGAPYYNEQFF